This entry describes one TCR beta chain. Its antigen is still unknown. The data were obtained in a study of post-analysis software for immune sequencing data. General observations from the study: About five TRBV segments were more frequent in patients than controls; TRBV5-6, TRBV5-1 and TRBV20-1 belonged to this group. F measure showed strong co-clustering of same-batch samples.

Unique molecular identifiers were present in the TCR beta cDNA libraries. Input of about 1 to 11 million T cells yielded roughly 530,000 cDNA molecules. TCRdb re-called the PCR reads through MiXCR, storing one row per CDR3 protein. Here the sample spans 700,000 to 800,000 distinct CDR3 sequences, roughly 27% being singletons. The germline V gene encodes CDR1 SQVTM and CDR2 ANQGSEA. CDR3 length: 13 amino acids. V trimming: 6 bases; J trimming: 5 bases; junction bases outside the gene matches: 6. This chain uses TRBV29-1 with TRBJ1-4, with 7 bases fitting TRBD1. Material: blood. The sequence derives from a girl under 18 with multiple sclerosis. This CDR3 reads CSVFDRANEKLFF. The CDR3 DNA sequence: TGCAGCGTATTCGACAGGGCGAATGAAAAACTGTTTTTT.